Listed here are 16 T cell receptor beta chains from one sample, sequenced in a study of OX40 agonist ivuxolimab in advanced cancers. Produced via immunoSEQ multiplex PCR; TCRdb's table is partial and in-frame only. The repertoire holds under 95,000 clones, with around nine tenths as singletons. Sequenced here: CD4+ or CD8+ T cells sorted from blood, sampled in a trial of the OX40 agonist ivuxolimab. The receptor source for this set is an adult with an advanced solid tumor such as melanoma, head and neck, liver or kidney cancer.

V is TRBV6-1 and J is TRBJ1-2; possibly TRBD1 for D (6 bases). The V end was cut by 3 bases, the J end by 7 bases, with 12 bases between. Germline V CDR1 and CDR2: MNHNS, SASEGT. This CDR3 is built from 13 residues. The CDR3 DNA is TGTGCCAGCAGTGACTTGGGGGCAGGTGGCTACACCTTC. Protein sequence: CASSDLGAGGYTF.

The chain recombines TRBV28 with TRBJ2-5; 11 nucleotides match TRBD2. CDR3 length: 15 residues. The V and J ends lost 5 bases and 5 bases, in that order; junction bases with no gene match: 7. The germline V gene has CDR1 MDHEN and CDR2 SYDVKM. The CDR3 nucleotides read TGTGCCAGCAGTCCGTCACTAGCGGGAGTGGAGACCCAGTACTTC. Amino acids: CASSPSLAGVETQYF.

The rearrangement links TRBV15 to TRBJ2-7, with D possibly TRBD1 on 6 matching bases. From germline, CDR1 is LNHNV and CDR2 YYDKDF (reference sequence). The CDR3 has 14 residues. Trimming removed 3 bases at V and 8 bases at J, with 17 bases between. This CDR3 is CATSRGRTEIKQYF. In nucleotides, the CDR3 is TGTGCCACCAGCAGGGGACGGACAGAAATTAAGCAGTACTTC.

CDR3 nucleotide sequence: TGTGCCATTCAAGCGGGGCCTTCCTACAATGAGCAGTTCTTC. Its translation is CAIQAGPSYNEQFF. The chain has TRBV10-3 and TRBJ2-1; 7 bases match TRBD2. The ends lost 9 bases at V and 1 base at J; junction bases unmatched: 6. This CDR3 contains 14 residues. Germline CDR1 is ENHRY and CDR2 is SYGVKD.

The rearrangement joins TRBV15 to TRBJ2-7; D not resolved. The CDR3 runs 18 residues. The germline V and J ends were trimmed by 0 bases and 0 bases, with 18 bases remaining between them. CDR1 and CDR2 (germline): LNHNV, YYDKDF (reference sequence). The CDR3 loop is CATSRDYIGIISSYEQYF. The DNA of the CDR3 is TGTGCCACCAGCAGAGATTACATTGGGATAATAAGCTCCTACGAGCAGTACTTC.

V gene TRBV11-2 combines with J gene TRBJ1-3, with D possibly matching TRBD1 (6 bases). Trimming removed 1 base at V and 4 bases at J, with 14 bases between. CDR1 is SGHAT, CDR2 FQNNGV, per germline. This CDR3 has 16 residues. CDR3 in amino acids: CASSLVRGARGNTIYF. CDR3 sequence (DNA): TGTGCCAGCAGCTTAGTTAGGGGGGCGAGAGGAAACACCATATATTTT.

Concerning this clone: Within the sample, other DNA sequences also encode this same CDR3. The gene calls are TRBV6-5 and TRBJ1-2, with 10 nucleotides matching TRBD1. The CDR3 is made up of 14 amino acids. The germline V gene has CDR1 MNHEY and CDR2 SVGAGI. The V gene end was trimmed by 5 bases and the J gene end by 5 bases; junction bases not matched to a gene: 5. The CDR3 here is CASSSGQGGYGYTF. CDR3 nucleotides: TGTGCCAGCAGTAGCGGACAGGGGGGATATGGCTACACCTTC.

This chain uses TRBV11-3 with TRBJ1-2; 7 positions agree with TRBD1. V shed 5 bases and J 0 bases; nucleotides not matched to a gene: 9. Germline assignment: CDR1 SGHNT and CDR2 YENEEA. The CDR3 contains 16 residues. CDR3: CASSLDGQEANYGYTF. The CDR3 DNA reads as TGTGCCAGCAGCCTGGACGGACAGGAAGCTAACTATGGCTACACCTTC.

The rearrangement uses TRBV7-9 and TRBJ1-6; D might be TRBD1 (6 bases). The CDR3 is made up of 15 amino acids. Germline loops: CDR1 SEHNR, CDR2 FQNEAQ (reference sequence). V lost 5 bases, J lost 2 bases, and 10 bases lay in between. The chain's CDR3 is CASSPDRAYNSPLHF. CDR3 in DNA: TGTGCCAGCAGCCCGGACAGAGCCTATAATTCACCCCTCCACTTT.

This chain connects TRBV6-1 to TRBJ1-1; D is undetermined. V was cut by 7 bases and J by 4 bases, with 13 bases left in between. Germline V gives CDR1 MNHNS, CDR2 SASEGT. The CDR3 length is 13 residues. The CDR3 reads CASTKGTTTEAFF. The CDR3 nucleotides read TGTGCCAGCACTAAGGGTACAACCACTGAAGCTTTCTTT.

This clone occurred a few times. V usage is TRBV5-3 and J usage is TRBJ1-1; D remains ambiguous. TRBV5-3 is sorted into the ORF group, with uncertain function. V was pared by 0 bases and J by 0 bases, with 9 bases between. This CDR3 comprises 15 residues. CDR3 amino acids: CARSLVARVNTEAFF. The CDR3 DNA reads TGTGCCAGAAGCTTGGTTGCCAGAGTGAACACTGAAGCTTTCTTT.

The chain couples TRBV6-5 to TRBJ2-7, with D unresolved. V was clipped by 5 bases and J by 4 bases, with 6 bases between them. The CDR3 contains 11 residues. The germline V gene has CDR1 MNHEY and CDR2 SVGAGI. The CDR3 here is CASSEAYEQYF. The CDR3 region has the DNA TGTGCCAGCAGTGAAGCGTACGAGCAGTACTTC.

This chain joins TRBV18 and TRBJ2-2; D is ambiguous. V was trimmed by 0 bases and J by 5 bases, leaving 4 bases between them. CDR1 and CDR2 (germline): KGHSH, LQKENI. The length of the CDR3 is 13 residues. In DNA form, the CDR3 reads TGTGCCAGCTCACCACCAAGTACCGGGGAGCTGTTTTTT. Translating gives CASSPPSTGELFF.

The chain carries TRBV7-9 and TRBJ2-2; 7 bases are a match to TRBD1. The J segment lost 6 bases and the V segment lost 7 bases, leaving 2 bases of the junction unmatched. This CDR3 has 12 amino acids. CDR1 and CDR2 from the germline V gene are SEHNR and FQNEAQ (reference sequence). CDR3 DNA: TGTGCCAGCAACCAGGGGGCCGGGGAGCTGTTTTTT. This encodes CASNQGAGELFF.

This clone showed up just once. The CDR3 coding sequence is TGTGCCAGCAGTGCCGGCGAGAGGACTGGGGCCAACGTCCTGACTTTC. Residues: CASSAGERTGANVLTF. The V gene is TRBV25-1, the J gene TRBJ2-6, with unresolved D. The V gene's germline CDR1 is MGHDK and CDR2 SYGVNS. The CDR3 sequence is 16 residues long. The germline V and J ends were trimmed by 4 bases and 2 bases, with 12 bases remaining between them.

The V and J genes are TRBV6-1 and TRBJ1-2, with 9 bases that match TRBD1. J lost 3 bases, V lost 2 bases, and 4 bases had no gene match. The CDR3 consists of 15 residues. Germline V gene lookup returns CDR1 MNHNS and CDR2 SASEGT. CDR3 sequence (DNA): TGTGCCAGCAGTGAACGGGACAGGGCGTACTATGGCTACACCTTC. Translated, it gives CASSERDRAYYGYTF.